These 4 T cell receptor beta chains originate from one sample sequenced in a study of blood T cell repertoires in COVID-19. Profiled with immunoSEQ multiplex PCR; TCRdb holds only in-frame clones, not every one. The sample holds about 61,000 clones; 75% to 90% are singletons and the top ten take more than 14%. The specimen was peripheral blood. These receptors were collected from a human donor in a cohort sampled during active COVID-19.

The CDR3 nucleotides read TGTGCCAGCTCACCGCAGTCCACAGATACGCAGTATTTT. As protein: CASSPQSTDTQYF. The chain links TRBV18 to TRBJ2-3; D gene unclear. Trimming took off 3 bases at V and 2 bases at J, with 6 bases between the two ends. Germline V lookup: CDR1 KGHSH, CDR2 LQKENI. The CDR3 covers 13 residues.

The rearrangement joins TRBV7-9 to TRBJ2-2; D is possibly TRBD1 (6 bases). The V end was cut by 5 bases, the J end by 6 bases, with 22 bases between. Germline-derived CDR1 and CDR2 are SEHNR and FQNEAQ (reference sequence). The CDR3 covers 17 residues. CDR3 bases: TGTGCCAGCAGCCCCCCGGGACATCGGATTAAATCCGGGGAGCTGTTTTTT. It is translated as CASSPPGHRIKSGELFF.

This clone has only a few counts. The chain couples TRBV7-2 to TRBJ1-2; 8 nucleotides align to TRBD1. The CDR3 is 13 amino acids. Trimming at V came to 7 bases and at J to 6 bases, leaving 7 bases not matched to a gene. The V gene's germline CDR1 is SGHTA and CDR2 FQGNSA. The CDR3 DNA reads as TGTGCCAGCACCTCCGACAGGGGCCATGGCTACACCTTC. Residues: CASTSDRGHGYTF.

V usage is TRBV28 and J usage is TRBJ2-6; the match to TRBD1 covers 10 bases. The CDR3 loop spans 17 amino acids. Trimming removed 8 bases from V and 0 bases from J; junction bases left unmatched: 7. Germline V gene data show CDR1 as MDHEN and CDR2 as SYDVKM. In DNA form, the CDR3 reads TGTGCCAGCCATAAGGACAGGGGGGACTCTGGGGCCAACGTCCTGACTTTC. Translation gives CASHKDRGDSGANVLTF.